The clone carrying this TCR beta chain was picked up a small number of times. The antigen remains unidentified. CD4+CD25+CD127- Tregs, CD4+CD25- non-Tregs, CD4 and CD8 cells were sorted. This sample was taken from a study of Tregs in tolerant kidney transplant recipients. Data came from immunoSEQ multiplex PCR; TCRdb stores just in-frame clones and leaves some out. The table lists some 70,000 clones, roughly 89% of them singletons. CDR3 size: 14 residues. CDR1 SNHLY and CDR2 FYNNEI come from the germline V gene. Trimming removed 6 bases at V and 6 bases at J, with 17 bases between. Study-level results: Validation in larger populations is needed because few patients were studied. Tregs expanded with activated donor B cells seemed most donor-specific. Biological reproducibility was not directly addressed in this study.

This rearrangement joins TRBV2 to TRBJ1-1; D gene uncertain. This TCR was sampled from a human donor in good health. The sequencing input was CD4+ T cells from blood. For the CDR3, the DNA is TGTGCCAGCAGCTTAGGGTCCGGGATTCCTGAAGCTTTCTTT. This sequence encodes CASSLGSGIPEAFF.